A single sample is the source of the 32 T cell receptor beta chains below, sequenced in a study of radiation and T cells in renal cell carcinoma. TCRdb keeps only in-frame clones here, not all; method: immunoSEQ multiplex PCR. The sample includes 160,000 or so clones, approximately 86% of them seen just once. Time point indicated: blood 2 weeks post-SBRT. Noted treatment: 15 Gy SBRT to primary tumor, nephrectomy 4 weeks later. The sample consisted of blood, taken from a patient whose treatment included radiotherapy and nephrectomy. The receptors shown here come from a woman in her forties or fifties with renal cell carcinoma.

Comments on this clone: The same CDR3 arises from other DNA sequences in this sample as well. J is TRBJ2-7 and V is TRBV29-1; TRBD2 is a possible D gene (6 bases). CDR3 length equals 12 residues. The germline V and J ends were trimmed by 7 bases and 5 bases, with 15 bases remaining between them. CDR1 is SQVTM, CDR2 ANQGSEA, per germline. CDR3 nucleotide sequence: TGCAGCGCGGAGGGGACCAGGGACGAGCAGTACTTC. It yields the protein CSAEGTRDEQYF.

The rearrangement joins TRBV15 to TRBJ1-5; perhaps TRBD1 as D (6 bases). Germline loops: CDR1 LNHNV, CDR2 YYDKDF (reference sequence). Trimming shortened V by 7 bases and J by 0 bases, and 13 bases separated the two germline ends. The CDR3 totals 15 residues. The CDR3 DNA sequence: TGTGCCACCAACCAGGGGTCGTATAGCAATCAGCCCCAGCATTTT. Protein: CATNQGSYSNQPQHF. The full variable domain, rest sourced from reference TRBV15 and TRBJ1-5, is DAMVIQNPRYQVTQFGKPVTLSCSQTLNHNVMYWYQQKSSQAPKLLFHYYDKDFNNEADTPDNFQSRRPNTSFCFLDIRSPGLGDTAMYLCATNQGSYSNQPQHFGDGTRLSIL.

The gene calls are TRBV21-1 and TRBJ2-3; the DNA was not compared with TRBD1, the D call given in the table. TRBV21-1 is assigned pseudogene status. The CDR3 covers 16 residues. CDR3 region: CASSKERQGVADTQYF. The DNA of the CDR3 is TGTGCCAGCAGCAAAGAACGACAGGGGGTGGCAGATACGCAGTATTTT.

This clone was observed a few times. Distinct nucleotide sequences in the sample also encode this CDR3. The gene calls are TRBV18 and TRBJ1-5; tentative D call: TRBD1 (5 bases). The CDR3 loop spans 15 amino acids. V was trimmed by 1 base and J by 5 bases, leaving 12 bases between them. Germline V lookup: CDR1 KGHSH, CDR2 LQKENI. The CDR3 bases are TGTGCCAGCTCACCACTCCAGGGAGAAGATCAGCCCCAGCATTTT. It codes for CASSPLQGEDQPQHF.

V is TRBV29-1 and J is TRBJ2-7; D may correspond to TRBD1 or TRBD2 (5 bases each). CDR1 SQVTM and CDR2 ANQGSEA come from the germline V gene. Trimming left V 5 bases short and J 2 bases short, with 13 bases between. The CDR3 covers 13 residues. In DNA form, the CDR3 reads TGCAGCGTTTTTTCCGGGACCACCTACGAGCAGTACTTC. Translated, it gives CSVFSGTTYEQYF.

The genes are TRBV18 and TRBJ2-2, with D hard to call. Germline values: CDR1 KGHSH, CDR2 LQKENI. The CDR3 length is 15 residues. Trimming shortened V by 6 bases and J by 3 bases, and 14 bases separated the two germline ends. The CDR3 loop is CASSLLGSDTGELFF. The CDR3 region has the DNA TGTGCCAGCTCCCTGCTCGGATCAGACACCGGGGAGCTGTTTTTT.

This chain connects TRBV5-6 to TRBJ2-3; 8 bases line up with TRBD2. The CDR3 covers 17 residues. Germline V gene sequence: CDR1 SGHDT, CDR2 YYEEEE. V was clipped by 0 bases and J by 2 bases; unmatched bases: 8. The CDR3 DNA reads as TGTGCCAGCAGCTTGGTCACCGGCGGGGGGTCCACAGATACGCAGTATTTT. It encodes CASSLVTGGGSTDTQYF.

The chain uses TRBV6-6 and TRBJ1-2; 8 bases match TRBD1. V shed 2 bases and J 2 bases; nucleotides not matched to a gene: 4. Germline loops: CDR1 MNHNY, CDR2 SVGAGI (reference sequence). The CDR3 runs to 15 residues. The CDR3 DNA is TGTGCCAGCAGTTACCTGGACAGGGCGAACTATGGCTACACCTTC. This gives the protein CASSYLDRANYGYTF.

V is TRBV5-6 and J is TRBJ2-2; either TRBD1 or TRBD2 may supply D (5 bases each). Looked up from germline, CDR1 is SGHDT and CDR2 is YYEEEE. The V and J ends lost 0 bases and 0 bases respectively, with 12 bases between them. The CDR3 loop spans 17 amino acids. DNA of the CDR3: TGTGCCAGCAGCTTGGACGGGACGGTCGCGAACACCGGGGAGCTGTTTTTT. Protein: CASSLDGTVANTGELFF.

This clone showed up just a few times. Here the CDR3 DNA reads TGTGCCAGCAGTTATGTCGGACGGCGGCACTATGGCTACACCTTC. This gives the protein CASSYVGRRHYGYTF. V and J are TRBV6-5 and TRBJ1-2, with unresolved D. The CDR3 loop spans 15 amino acids. The ends were cut back, 3 bases at V and 3 bases at J, with 14 bases in the middle. Germline V lookup: CDR1 MNHEY, CDR2 SVGAGI.

The chain has TRBV29-1 and TRBJ2-4; TRBD1 agrees at 7 bases. Unmatched junction bases numbered 6, after V lost 2 bases and J lost 8 bases. The CDR3 has 13 residues. CDR1 is SQVTM, CDR2 ANQGSEA, per germline. CDR3 amino acids: CSVERQGEDIQYF. In DNA form, the CDR3 reads TGCAGCGTTGAACGGCAGGGGGAAGACATTCAGTACTTC.

V gene TRBV7-6 combines with J gene TRBJ2-1; 12 bases line up with TRBD2. This CDR3 is built from 15 residues. Germline loops: CDR1 SGHVS, CDR2 FNYEAQ. Losses at the gene ends were 5 bases for V and 6 bases for J; bases not matched to a gene: 5. CDR3 in DNA: TGTGCCAGCAGCACTCTAGCGGGGGGGCGCAATGAGCAGTTCTTC. Translating gives CASSTLAGGRNEQFF. The full variable domain, its missing parts supplied by reference TRBV7-6 and TRBJ2-1, is GAGVSQSPRYKVTKRGQDVALRCDPISGHVSLYWYRQALGQGPEFLTYFNYEAQQDKSGLPNDRFSAERPEGSISTLTIQRTEQRDSAMYRCASSTLAGGRNEQFFGPGTRLTVL.

Concerning this clone: Germline and junction disagree at one end, which may indicate a read error. The V and J genes are TRBV9 and TRBJ2-2; weak D call: TRBD2 (6 bases). This CDR3 contains 14 residues. The V gene's germline CDR1 is SGDLS and CDR2 YYNGEE. The CDR3 region is CASSVLANAGELFF. The DNA of the CDR3 is TGTGCCAGCAGCGTACTAGCGAACGCCGGGGAGCTGTTTTTT.

The V gene is TRBV19, the J gene TRBJ1-1; D perhaps matches TRBD1 (6 bases). In germline, CDR1 is LNHDA, CDR2 SQIVND (reference sequence). The ends were cut back, 5 bases at V and 6 bases at J, with 16 bases in the middle. This CDR3 region has 14 residues. The CDR3 DNA follows: TGTGCCAGTAGTTCCGACCAGGGGACCGCTGAAGCTTTCTTT. Translated, it gives CASSSDQGTAEAFF.

In its sample, this clone was seen a few times. The chain recombines TRBV2 with TRBJ1-1; D perhaps matches TRBD1 (5 bases). The CDR3 spans 13 residues. From germline, CDR1 is SNHLY and CDR2 FYNNEI. V was shortened by 5 bases and J by 0 bases, with 7 bases between the two germline ends. CDR3 in amino acids: CASSLTVNTEAFF. The CDR3 DNA is TGTGCCAGCAGTCTGACAGTGAACACTGAAGCTTTCTTT.

This sequence joins TRBV9 and TRBJ2-3; the D gene could be TRBD1 or TRBD2 (5 bases each). Trimming pared 3 bases from V and 0 bases from J, leaving 14 bases between. The CDR3 is made up of 16 amino acids. Germline CDR1 SGDLS, CDR2 YYNGEE. CDR3 sequence reads: CASSAGTHQSTDTQYF. The CDR3 coding sequence is TGTGCCAGCAGCGCCGGGACCCACCAAAGCACAGATACGCAGTATTTT.

This chain links TRBV4-3 with TRBJ2-2, with TRBD1 matching over 9 bases. This CDR3 comprises 18 residues. V lost 5 bases to trimming and J lost 4 bases; unmatched junction nucleotides: 14. Germline V lookup: CDR1 LGHNA, CDR2 YSLEER. CDR3 coding DNA: TGCGCCAGCAGCTCCAGAGCAACAGGGGGCGCGGGCACCGGGGAGCTGTTTTTT. It encodes CASSSRATGGAGTGELFF.

This clone was seen more than once but under ten times. The rearrangement joins TRBV11-3 to TRBJ1-1; the match to TRBD1 covers 7 bases. The CDR3 runs to 12 residues. With V trimmed by 5 bases and J by 11 bases, 8 bases remained unmatched. The germline gives CDR1 SGHNT, CDR2 YENEEA. This CDR3 is CASSPRTGKAFF. The DNA for the CDR3 is TGTGCCAGCAGCCCACGGACAGGAAAGGCTTTCTTT. The complete variable domain, with remaining parts taken from reference TRBV11-3 and TRBJ1-1, reads EAGVVQSPRYKIIEKKQPVAFWCNPISGHNTLYWYLQNLGQGPELLIRYENEEAVDDSQLPKDRFSAERLKGVDSTLKIQPAELGDSAVYLCASSPRTGKAFFGQGTRLTVV.

The CDR3 nucleotides read TGTGCCAGCAGCTTCGGACAGGGATCTTTCACTGAAGCTTTCTTT. Translation gives CASSFGQGSFTEAFF. The V call is TRBV7-9, the J call TRBJ1-1, with 8 bases that match TRBD1. CDR3 size: 15 residues. V was clipped by 3 bases and J by 4 bases; unmatched bases: 7. Germline CDR1 and CDR2: SEHNR and FQNEAQ (reference sequence).

This sequence joins TRBV6-5 and TRBJ2-7; D may match TRBD1 or TRBD2 (5 bases each). Trimming shortened V by 6 bases and J by 0 bases, and 15 bases separated the two germline ends. Germline values: CDR1 MNHEY, CDR2 SVGAGI. The CDR3 has 15 residues. The CDR3 DNA reads as TGTGCCAGCAGCCGAACGGGGCAGAGCTCCTACGAGCAGTACTTC. Translation gives CASSRTGQSSYEQYF.

The chain carries TRBV6-5 and TRBJ2-7; D tentatively fits TRBD1 or TRBD2 (5 bases each). V was clipped by 4 bases and J by 6 bases, with 13 bases between them. This CDR3 has 13 residues. From germline, CDR1 is MNHEY and CDR2 SVGAGI. The CDR3 coding sequence is TGTGCCAGCAGTTCTCTCCGGGGCCGCGAGCAGTACTTC. It yields the protein CASSSLRGREQYF.

The chain uses TRBV10-3 and TRBJ1-1, with a possible D match to TRBD1 (6 bases). Germline CDR1 is ENHRY and CDR2 is SYGVKD. The V gene lost 10 bases and the J gene lost 2 bases, with 20 bases spanning the gap. CDR3 length equals 15 residues. The CDR3 DNA reads as TGTGCCACTTCAATATTGGACAGTATTAACACTGAAGCTTTCTTT. It codes for CATSILDSINTEAFF.

The chain combines TRBV2 with TRBJ1-1; tentatively, D is TRBD1 (6 bases). Per the germline V gene, CDR1 is SNHLY and CDR2 is FYNNEI. With 8 bases removed from V and 0 bases from J, the gap between germline ends came to 10 bases. The CDR3 has 13 residues. The CDR3 DNA follows: TGTGCCAGCTGGGGACAAATGAACACTGAAGCTTTCTTT. Translating gives CASWGQMNTEAFF.

The CDR3 protein is CASVSPTGPAPLHF. Written as DNA, the CDR3 is TGTGCCAGCGTATCCCCGACAGGGCCAGCACCCCTCCACTTT. The chain links TRBV6-1 to TRBJ1-6; 7 bases align to TRBD1. After removal of 8 bases from V and 11 bases from J, the junction contained 12 bases not matched to a gene. The CDR3 has 14 residues. Germline values: CDR1 MNHNS, CDR2 SASEGT.

The chain uses TRBV15 and TRBJ2-5; no clear D. With 2 bases removed from V and 5 bases from J, the gap between germline ends came to 6 bases. The germline V gene has CDR1 LNHNV and CDR2 YYDKDF (reference sequence). This CDR3 region has 12 residues. For the CDR3, the DNA is TGTGCCACCAGCAGAAATATGGAGACCCAGTACTTC. Protein: CATSRNMETQYF.

This chain uses TRBV25-1 with TRBJ2-1; D is ambiguous. Germline V lookup: CDR1 MGHDK, CDR2 SYGVNS. V dropped 7 bases and J dropped 9 bases, with 22 bases sitting between them. The CDR3 has 15 amino acids. CDR3 in DNA: TGTGCCAGCACCACTGACCCCCCCGAGGCCGGTGAGCAGTTCTTC. It yields the protein CASTTDPPEAGEQFF.

The rearrangement uses TRBV9 and TRBJ1-1; 9 positions match TRBD1. Germline V gives CDR1 SGDLS, CDR2 YYNGEE. J was trimmed by 6 bases and V by 4 bases; bases with no gene match: 10. There are 15 residues in the CDR3. CDR3 in amino acids: CASSPSGTGNPEAFF. CDR3 in DNA: TGTGCCAGCAGCCCCTCCGGGACAGGGAATCCTGAAGCTTTCTTT. The full variable domain, with the rest looked up from reference TRBV9 and TRBJ1-1, is DSGVTQTPKHLITATGQRVTLRCSPRSGDLSVYWYQQSLDQGLQFLIQYYNGEERAKGNILERFSAQQFPDLHSELNLSSLELGDSALYFCASSPSGTGNPEAFFGQGTRLTVV.

This chain links TRBV2 with TRBJ2-1; 7 nucleotides agree with TRBD2. Germline-derived CDR1 and CDR2 are SNHLY and FYNNEI. This CDR3 is built from 14 residues. The junction had 12 bases not matched to a gene; V was cut back by 7 bases and J by 9 bases. CDR3 amino acids: CASMGGGAQSEQFF. CDR3 nucleotide sequence: TGTGCCAGCATGGGGGGGGGTGCTCAGAGTGAGCAGTTCTTC.

The J gene is TRBJ2-2, the V gene TRBV19, with 9 positions matching TRBD1. With V trimmed by 5 bases and J by 5 bases, 9 bases remained unmatched. The germline V gene encodes CDR1 LNHDA and CDR2 SQIVND (reference sequence). CDR3 length equals 16 residues. Here the CDR3 reads CASSSPGTGNTGELFF. The CDR3 bases are TGTGCCAGTAGTTCTCCCGGGACAGGGAATACCGGGGAGCTGTTTTTT.

The genes are TRBV5-1 and TRBJ2-5; D unclear. This CDR3 spans 14 amino acids. Germline CDR1 SGHRS, CDR2 YFSETQ. Trimming removed 0 bases from V and 2 bases from J, with 8 bases in between. The CDR3 reads CASSLAARQETQYF. CDR3 coding DNA: TGCGCCAGCAGCTTGGCCGCGAGGCAAGAGACCCAGTACTTC.

V is TRBV7-9 and J is TRBJ2-2; TRBD1 matches at 10 bases. Germline trimming cut 6 bases from V and 5 bases from J; bases unmatched to any gene: 6. The CDR3 is made up of 15 amino acids. CDR1 is SEHNR, CDR2 FQNEAQ, per germline (reference sequence). This chain's CDR3 is CASSYGDRGTGELFF. Written as DNA, the CDR3 is TGTGCCAGCAGTTACGGGGACAGGGGAACCGGGGAGCTGTTTTTT.

The genes are TRBV7-2 and TRBJ2-7; the match to TRBD1 covers 7 bases. V was pared by 1 base and J by 2 bases, with 8 bases of the junction left unmatched. The CDR3 consists of 16 residues. CDR1 is SGHTA, CDR2 FQGNSA, per germline. The CDR3 DNA reads as TGTGCCAGCAGCTTAGTAGAGGGGGCATTCCCCTACGAGCAGTACTTC. As protein: CASSLVEGAFPYEQYF. Complete variable domain (other parts from reference TRBV7-2 and TRBJ2-7): GAGVSQSPSNKVTEKGKDVELRCDPISGHTALYWYRQSLGQGLEFLIYFQGNSAPDKSGLPSDRFSAERTGGSVSTLTIQRTQQEDSAVYLCASSLVEGAFPYEQYFGPGTRLTVT.